This T cell receptor (beta chain) came from a study of shared clonotypes between healthy human individuals. Findings of the study overall: For sorted subsets, rarefaction showed incomplete sequencing despite large depth. A handful of donors held about 5% of naive CD4 clonotypes in common.

TCRdb's table, derived via immunoSEQ multiplex PCR, lists solely in-frame clones and lacks some. Seen here are about 2.4 million clones, roughly 93% observed once, and the top ten hold more than 0.35%. Turning to this clone: Its antigen is undetermined.

This CDR3 contains 16 residues. CDR1 MGHRA and CDR2 YSYEKL come from the germline V gene. Trimming shortened V by 2 bases and J by 5 bases, and 15 bases separated the two germline ends. The rearrangement links TRBV4-1 to TRBJ2-2; perhaps TRBD1 as D (6 bases). The sequenced sample was naive CD4+ T cells from PBMCs. Stated subset: CD45RA+ positively selected. The TCR comes from a man between 18 and 29 years old in good health. Some clones in this sample may be carry-over from other donors' samples. For the CDR3, the DNA is TGCGCCAGCAGCCAATTAGACAGGAAAGTGACCGGGGAGCTGTTTTTT. It encodes CASSQLDRKVTGELFF.